This T cell receptor (beta chain) is from a study of control samples from healthy donors and cancer patients. Measured with immunoSEQ multiplex PCR; TCRdb has only the in-frame clones, and not every one. This sample yields over 150,000 clones, of which about 91% are seen a single time; roughly 2.1% belongs to the top ten. V was cut by 8 bases and J by 6 bases, with 16 bases left in between. Germline values: CDR1 SNHLY, CDR2 FYNNEI. The CDR3 has 14 amino acids. The sequence was obtained from a woman aged 40 to 50 in good health. The chain carries TRBV2 and TRBJ2-2; D is perhaps TRBD1 or TRBD2 (5 bases each). Sample: blood. The CDR3 bases are TGTGCCAGCGGGTCCCAGGGACGGGCCGGGGAGCTGTTTTTT. It encodes CASGSQGRAGELFF. Looking up the rest from reference TRBV2 and TRBJ2-2 gives the full variable domain: EPEVTQTPSHQVTQMGQEVILRCVPISNHLYFYWYRQILGQKVEFLVSFYNNEISEKSEIFDDQFSVERPDGSNFTLKIRSTKLEDSAMYFCASGSQGRAGELFFGEGSRLTVL.